A selection of T cell receptor beta chains follows, all from one sample in a study of cytomegalovirus exposure and HLA in healthy donors. Data came from immunoSEQ multiplex PCR; TCRdb stores just in-frame clones and leaves some out. Among roughly 97,000 clones listed, around a tenth were seen once. What was sequenced was PBMCs. The receptors come from a man between 45 and 60 years old in good health and CMV-seropositive. The CDR3 runs from the conserved cysteine through the conserved F or W. Fields, in order: J gene, V gene, CDR3 length, D gene, clone size, CDR3 protein, CDR3 DNA. A D gene is named only where the DNA matches it firmly. Only part of the rows carry a size: once, few, many, or a class if the clone is expanded.

j_call: TRBJ1-3
v_call: TRBV30
cdr3_length: 12
d_call: .
clone_size: many
cdr3_aa: CAWSVIGNTIYF
cdr3_nt: TGTGCCTGGAGTGTAATAGGAAACACCATATATTTT

j_call: TRBJ2-7
v_call: TRBV21-1
cdr3_length: 16
d_call: .
clone_size: .
cdr3_aa: CASSKAHQGSKNEQYF
cdr3_nt: TGTGCCAGCAGCAAAGCGCATCAGGGCAGTAAAAACGAGCAGTACTTC

j_call: TRBJ1-1
v_call: TRBV11-2
cdr3_length: 13
d_call: .
clone_size: few
cdr3_aa: CASSTGAYTEAFF
cdr3_nt: TGTGCCAGCAGCACCGGAGCCTACACTGAAGCTTTCTTT

j_call: TRBJ2-1
v_call: TRBV19
cdr3_length: 17
d_call: .
clone_size: .
cdr3_aa: CASSIDLFRLAANEQFF
cdr3_nt: TGTGCCAGTAGTATAGATCTTTTCAGGCTGGCAGCCAATGAGCAGTTCTTC

j_call: TRBJ2-1
v_call: TRBV6-5
cdr3_length: 16
d_call: TRBD2
clone_size: few
cdr3_aa: CASSYDTSGRAGEQFF
cdr3_nt: TGTGCCAGCAGTTACGACACTAGCGGGAGGGCAGGTGAGCAGTTCTTC

j_call: TRBJ2-7
v_call: TRBV30
cdr3_length: 12
d_call: .
clone_size: few
cdr3_aa: CAWTGGIYEQYF
cdr3_nt: TGTGCCTGGACAGGGGGGATCTACGAGCAGTACTTC

j_call: TRBJ2-1
v_call: TRBV28
cdr3_length: 14
d_call: TRBD2
clone_size: few
cdr3_aa: CASGSGRAGNEQFF
cdr3_nt: TGTGCCAGCGGGAGCGGGAGGGCGGGGAATGAGCAGTTCTTC

j_call: TRBJ1-1
v_call: TRBV28
cdr3_length: 15
d_call: .
clone_size: few
cdr3_aa: CASSTSQGMNTEAFF
cdr3_nt: TGTGCCAGCAGTACCTCACAGGGAATGAACACTGAAGCTTTCTTT

j_call: TRBJ2-3
v_call: TRBV11-3
cdr3_length: 13
d_call: .
clone_size: .
cdr3_aa: CASTSPGTDTQYF
cdr3_nt: TGTGCCAGCACAAGTCCGGGCACAGATACGCAGTATTTT

j_call: TRBJ2-2
v_call: TRBV10-3
cdr3_length: 14
d_call: .
clone_size: .
cdr3_aa: CAISESRQTGELFF
cdr3_nt: TGTGCCATCAGTGAGTCTCGACAGACCGGGGAGCTGTTTTTT

j_call: TRBJ2-1
v_call: TRBV27
cdr3_length: 15
d_call: TRBD2
clone_size: .
cdr3_aa: CASSLGAGGVNEQFF
cdr3_nt: TGTGCCAGCAGTTTAGGAGCGGGAGGGGTCAATGAGCAGTTCTTC

j_call: TRBJ2-2
v_call: TRBV19
cdr3_length: 14
d_call: .
clone_size: few
cdr3_aa: CASSIALNTGELFF
cdr3_nt: TGTGCCAGTAGTATTGCCCTAAACACCGGGGAGCTGTTTTTT

j_call: TRBJ1-4
v_call: TRBV6-6
cdr3_length: 15
d_call: TRBD1
clone_size: few
cdr3_aa: CASSYSVTGAEKLFF
cdr3_nt: TGTGCCAGCAGTTACTCCGTGACAGGGGCCGAAAAACTGTTTTTT

j_call: TRBJ2-7
v_call: TRBV7-9
cdr3_length: 15
d_call: .
clone_size: .
cdr3_aa: CASSLSRGPSYEQYF
cdr3_nt: TGTGCCAGCAGCTTAAGCCGCGGGCCGTCCTACGAGCAGTACTTC

j_call: TRBJ2-5
v_call: TRBV10-2
cdr3_length: 14
d_call: TRBD2
clone_size: .
cdr3_aa: CASTPSGSFETQYF
cdr3_nt: TGCGCCAGCACGCCTAGCGGGAGTTTCGAGACCCAGTACTTC

j_call: TRBJ2-5
v_call: TRBV7-2
cdr3_length: 14
d_call: .
clone_size: few
cdr3_aa: CASSSPTVQETQYF
cdr3_nt: TGTGCCAGCAGCTCACCGACAGTACAAGAGACCCAGTACTTC

j_call: TRBJ1-3
v_call: TRBV28
cdr3_length: 15
d_call: .
clone_size: .
cdr3_aa: CASSGGGISGNTIYF
cdr3_nt: TGTGCCAGCTCTGGGGGGGGGATCTCTGGAAACACCATATATTTT

j_call: TRBJ2-1
v_call: TRBV2
cdr3_length: 16
d_call: TRBD2
clone_size: .
cdr3_aa: CASSAQGAGGIHEQFF
cdr3_nt: TGTGCCAGCAGTGCTCAAGGGGCGGGAGGCATTCATGAGCAGTTCTTC

j_call: TRBJ1-1
v_call: TRBV9
cdr3_length: 17
d_call: .
clone_size: .
cdr3_aa: CASSVGQDSAMNTEAFF
cdr3_nt: TGTGCCAGCAGCGTAGGTCAGGATTCCGCTATGAACACTGAAGCTTTCTTT

j_call: TRBJ2-2
v_call: TRBV27
cdr3_length: 14
d_call: .
clone_size: few
cdr3_aa: CASLRRVNTGELFF
cdr3_nt: TGTGCCAGCCTCCGGAGGGTAAACACCGGGGAGCTGTTTTTT

j_call: TRBJ2-7
v_call: TRBV27
cdr3_length: 15
d_call: TRBD1
clone_size: few
cdr3_aa: CASSLSGTAPVVQYF
cdr3_nt: TGTGCCAGCAGTTTATCCGGGACAGCCCCTGTTGTGCAGTACTTC

j_call: TRBJ2-1
v_call: TRBV7-6
cdr3_length: 15
d_call: .
clone_size: few
cdr3_aa: CASSFLQGPYNEQFF
cdr3_nt: TGTGCCAGCAGCTTCCTACAGGGACCCTACAATGAGCAGTTCTTC

j_call: TRBJ2-7
v_call: TRBV6-1
cdr3_length: 15
d_call: TRBD1
clone_size: few
cdr3_aa: CASSEVGSGGGEQYF
cdr3_nt: TGTGCCAGCAGTGAAGTCGGGTCAGGGGGCGGGGAGCAGTACTTC

j_call: TRBJ1-5
v_call: TRBV18
cdr3_length: 15
d_call: .
clone_size: few
cdr3_aa: CASSPGGNRNQPQHF
cdr3_nt: TGTGCCAGCTCACCAGGAGGGAACAGAAATCAGCCCCAGCATTTT

j_call: TRBJ1-3
v_call: TRBV30
cdr3_length: 13
d_call: .
clone_size: .
cdr3_aa: CAWSGDTGNTIYF
cdr3_nt: TGTGCCTGGAGTGGGGACACTGGAAACACCATATATTTT

j_call: TRBJ2-1
v_call: TRBV9
cdr3_length: 18
d_call: TRBD2
clone_size: few
cdr3_aa: CASSVEGGGLAGGDEQFF
cdr3_nt: TGTGCCAGCAGCGTAGAAGGAGGGGGACTAGCGGGAGGAGATGAGCAGTTCTTC

j_call: TRBJ2-1
v_call: TRBV19
cdr3_length: 19
d_call: TRBD2
clone_size: few
cdr3_aa: CASSIDSPSGRAMGNEQFF
cdr3_nt: TGTGCCAGTAGTATAGATAGCCCTAGCGGGAGGGCCATGGGCAATGAGCAGTTCTTC

j_call: TRBJ1-2
v_call: TRBV28
cdr3_length: 14
d_call: .
clone_size: few
cdr3_aa: CASSFSDRSYGYTF
cdr3_nt: TGTGCCAGCAGTTTTTCCGACAGGAGCTATGGCTACACCTTC

j_call: TRBJ2-1
v_call: TRBV18
cdr3_length: 15
d_call: TRBD2
clone_size: .
cdr3_aa: CASSPLAGADNEQFF
cdr3_nt: TGTGCCAGCTCACCCCTAGCGGGAGCGGACAATGAGCAGTTCTTC

j_call: TRBJ2-3
v_call: TRBV27
cdr3_length: 16
d_call: TRBD2
clone_size: few
cdr3_aa: CASSARAGGSTDTQYF
cdr3_nt: TGTGCCAGCAGTGCCCGAGCGGGAGGAAGCACAGATACGCAGTATTTT

j_call: TRBJ1-2
v_call: TRBV29-1
cdr3_length: 11
d_call: .
clone_size: few
cdr3_aa: CSVDRHYGYTF
cdr3_nt: TGCAGCGTTGACCGTCACTATGGCTACACCTTC